This T cell receptor (beta chain) was captured in a study of T cells in localized non-small cell lung cancer. Germline V CDR1 and CDR2: MDHEN, SYDVKM. After removal of 4 bases from V and 2 bases from J, the junction contained 4 bases not matched to a gene. This CDR3 is 14 amino acids long. The repertoire was sequenced with immunoSEQ multiplex PCR; TCRdb's copy has only in-frame clones and lacks some. The sample contains about 27,000 clones, about nine tenths of which appear only once. Only one count was recorded for this clone. No antigen is known for it. Study findings and constraints: Analysis by sequencing included only one tumor region, so heterogeneity remains possible. Higher adjacent-lung clonality was associated with shorter survival. Appearance in adjacent lung was seen for a median approximately 59 of the top 100 tumor clones.

Sequencing was performed on peripheral blood, taken before any cancer treatment. This chain connects TRBV28 to TRBJ2-5, with 7 bases matching TRBD1. The TCR sequence derives from a female donor of 60 years or more with stage II squamous cell lung carcinoma. For the CDR3, the DNA is TGTGCCAGCAGTTCTTTCAGGGGGCAAGAGACCCAGTACTTC. Translated, it gives CASSSFRGQETQYF.